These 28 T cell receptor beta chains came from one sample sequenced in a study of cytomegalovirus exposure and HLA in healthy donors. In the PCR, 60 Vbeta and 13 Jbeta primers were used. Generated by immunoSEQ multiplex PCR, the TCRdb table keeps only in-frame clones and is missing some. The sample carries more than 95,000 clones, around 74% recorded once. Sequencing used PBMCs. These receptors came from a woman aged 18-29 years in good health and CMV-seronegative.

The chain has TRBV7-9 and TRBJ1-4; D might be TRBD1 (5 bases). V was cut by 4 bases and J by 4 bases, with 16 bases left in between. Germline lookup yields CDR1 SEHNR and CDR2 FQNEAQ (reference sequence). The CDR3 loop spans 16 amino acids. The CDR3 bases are TGTGCCAGCAGCTATTTCTTACAGGCGATTAATGAAAAACTGTTTTTT. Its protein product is CASSYFLQAINEKLFF.

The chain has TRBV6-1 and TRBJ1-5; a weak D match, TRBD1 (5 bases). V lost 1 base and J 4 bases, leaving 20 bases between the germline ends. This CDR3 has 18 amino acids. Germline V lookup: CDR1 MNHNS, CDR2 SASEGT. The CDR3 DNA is TGTGCCAGCAGTGAAGGAATTCGAGGCGGGGCTGGAAATCAGCCCCAGCATTTT. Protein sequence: CASSEGIRGGAGNQPQHF.

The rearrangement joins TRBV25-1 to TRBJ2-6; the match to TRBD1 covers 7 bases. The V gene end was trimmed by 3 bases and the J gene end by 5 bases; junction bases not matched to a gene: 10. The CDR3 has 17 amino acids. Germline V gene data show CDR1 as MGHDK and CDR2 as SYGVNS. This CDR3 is CASSETGPPTRANVLTF. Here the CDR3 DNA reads TGTGCCAGCAGTGAGACAGGGCCCCCGACCCGGGCCAACGTCCTGACTTTC. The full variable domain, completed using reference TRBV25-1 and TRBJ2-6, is EADIYQTPRYLVIGTGKKITLECSQTMGHDKMYWYQQDPGMELHLIHYSYGVNSTEKGDLSSESTVSRIRTEHFPLTLESARPSHTSQYLCASSETGPPTRANVLTFGAGSRLTVL.

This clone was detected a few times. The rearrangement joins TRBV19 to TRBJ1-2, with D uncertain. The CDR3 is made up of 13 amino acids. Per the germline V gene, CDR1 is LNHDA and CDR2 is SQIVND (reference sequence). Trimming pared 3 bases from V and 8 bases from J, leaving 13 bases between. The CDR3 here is CASSILAHLGYTF. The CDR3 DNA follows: TGTGCCAGTAGTATCTTAGCCCATCTCGGCTACACCTTC. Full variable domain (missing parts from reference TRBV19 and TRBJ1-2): DGGITQSPKYLFRKEGQNVTLSCEQNLNHDAMYWYRQDPGQGLRLIYYSQIVNDFQKGDIAEGYSVSREKKESFPLTVTSAQKNPTAFYLCASSILAHLGYTFGSGTRLTVV.

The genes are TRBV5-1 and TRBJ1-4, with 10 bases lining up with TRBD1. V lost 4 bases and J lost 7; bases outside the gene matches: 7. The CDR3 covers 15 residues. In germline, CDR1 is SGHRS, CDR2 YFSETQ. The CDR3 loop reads CASSGGQGMIEKLFF. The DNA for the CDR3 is TGCGCCAGCAGCGGGGGACAGGGGATGATTGAAAAACTGTTTTTT. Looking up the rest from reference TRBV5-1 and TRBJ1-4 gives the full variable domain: KAGVTQTPRYLIKTRGQQVTLSCSPISGHRSVSWYQQTPGQGLQFLFEYFSETQRNKGNFPGRFSGRQFSNSRSEMNVSTLELGDSALYLCASSGGQGMIEKLFFGSGTQLSVL.

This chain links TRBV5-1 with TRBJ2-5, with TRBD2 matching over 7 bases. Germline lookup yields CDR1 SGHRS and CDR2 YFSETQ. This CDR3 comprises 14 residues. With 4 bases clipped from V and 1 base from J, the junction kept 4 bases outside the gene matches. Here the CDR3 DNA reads TGCGCCAGCAGCACTCCTAGCGGCCAAGAGACCCAGTACTTC. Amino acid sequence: CASSTPSGQETQYF. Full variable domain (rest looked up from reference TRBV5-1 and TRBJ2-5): KAGVTQTPRYLIKTRGQQVTLSCSPISGHRSVSWYQQTPGQGLQFLFEYFSETQRNKGNFPGRFSGRQFSNSRSEMNVSTLELGDSALYLCASSTPSGQETQYFGPGTRLLVL.

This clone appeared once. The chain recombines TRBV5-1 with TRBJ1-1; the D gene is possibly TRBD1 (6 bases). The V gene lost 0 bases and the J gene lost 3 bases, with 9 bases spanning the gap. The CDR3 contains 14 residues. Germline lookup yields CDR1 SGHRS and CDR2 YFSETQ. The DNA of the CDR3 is TGCGCCAGCAGCTTGGAGTCAGGGGACACTGAAGCTTTCTTT. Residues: CASSLESGDTEAFF.

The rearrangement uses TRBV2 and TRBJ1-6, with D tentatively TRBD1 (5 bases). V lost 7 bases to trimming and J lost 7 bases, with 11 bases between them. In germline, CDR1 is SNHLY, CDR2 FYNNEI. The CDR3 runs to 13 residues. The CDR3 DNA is TGTGCCAGCACGCCAGGGCAAAATTCACCCCTCCACTTT. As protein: CASTPGQNSPLHF.

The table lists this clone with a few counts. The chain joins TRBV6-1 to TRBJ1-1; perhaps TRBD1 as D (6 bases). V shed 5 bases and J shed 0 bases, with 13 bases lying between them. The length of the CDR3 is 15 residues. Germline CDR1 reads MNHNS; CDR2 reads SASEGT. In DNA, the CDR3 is TGTGCCAGCAGTCACCAGGGGAACATGAACACTGAAGCTTTCTTT. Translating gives CASSHQGNMNTEAFF.

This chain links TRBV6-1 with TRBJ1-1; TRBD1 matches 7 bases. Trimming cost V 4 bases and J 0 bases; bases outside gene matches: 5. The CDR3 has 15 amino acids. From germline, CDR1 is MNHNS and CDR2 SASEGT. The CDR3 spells CASSASTGLNTEAFF. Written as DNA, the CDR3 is TGTGCCAGCAGTGCCTCGACAGGGTTGAACACTGAAGCTTTCTTT.

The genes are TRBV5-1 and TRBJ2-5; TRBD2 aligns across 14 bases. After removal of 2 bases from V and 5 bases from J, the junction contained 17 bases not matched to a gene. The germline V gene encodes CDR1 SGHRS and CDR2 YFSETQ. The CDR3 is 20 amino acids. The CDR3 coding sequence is TGCGCCAGCAGCTTCCAATCGAGAGAGACTAGCGGGGGGGCAAGGGAGACCCAGTACTTC. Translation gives CASSFQSRETSGGARETQYF.

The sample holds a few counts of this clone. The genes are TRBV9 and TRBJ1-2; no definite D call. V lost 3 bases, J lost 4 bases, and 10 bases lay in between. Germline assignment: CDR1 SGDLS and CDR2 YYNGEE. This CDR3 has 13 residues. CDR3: CASSDSFSYGYTF. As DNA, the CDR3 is TGTGCCAGCAGCGACAGTTTTTCCTATGGCTACACCTTC. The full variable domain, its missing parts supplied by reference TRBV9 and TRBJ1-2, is DSGVTQTPKHLITATGQRVTLRCSPRSGDLSVYWYQQSLDQGLQFLIQYYNGEERAKGNILERFSAQQFPDLHSELNLSSLELGDSALYFCASSDSFSYGYTFGSGTRLTVV.

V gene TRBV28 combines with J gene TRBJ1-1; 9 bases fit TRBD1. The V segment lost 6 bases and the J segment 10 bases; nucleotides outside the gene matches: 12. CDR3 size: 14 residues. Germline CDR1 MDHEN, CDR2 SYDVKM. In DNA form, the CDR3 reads TGTGCCAGCAGCCTGGGACAGGGAAGATCGGGAGCTTTCTTT. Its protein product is CASSLGQGRSGAFF.

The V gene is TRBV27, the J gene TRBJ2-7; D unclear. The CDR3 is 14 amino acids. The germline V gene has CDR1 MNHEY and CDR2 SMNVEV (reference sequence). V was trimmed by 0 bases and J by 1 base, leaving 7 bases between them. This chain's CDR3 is CASSLSARSYEQYF. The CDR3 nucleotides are TGTGCCAGCAGTTTATCGGCCAGATCCTACGAGCAGTACTTC.

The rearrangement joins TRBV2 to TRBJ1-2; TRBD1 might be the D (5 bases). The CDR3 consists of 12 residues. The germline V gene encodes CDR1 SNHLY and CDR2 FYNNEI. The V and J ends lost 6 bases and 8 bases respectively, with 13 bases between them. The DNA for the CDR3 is TGTGCCAGCAGGCAGGGTTCTCGGGGCTACACCTTC. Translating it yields CASRQGSRGYTF.

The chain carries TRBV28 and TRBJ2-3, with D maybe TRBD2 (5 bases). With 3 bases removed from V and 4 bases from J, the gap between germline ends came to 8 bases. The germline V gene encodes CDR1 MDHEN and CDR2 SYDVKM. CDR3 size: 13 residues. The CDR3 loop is CASSLRVADTQYF. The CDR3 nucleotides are TGTGCCAGCAGTTTGAGGGTGGCAGATACGCAGTATTTT.

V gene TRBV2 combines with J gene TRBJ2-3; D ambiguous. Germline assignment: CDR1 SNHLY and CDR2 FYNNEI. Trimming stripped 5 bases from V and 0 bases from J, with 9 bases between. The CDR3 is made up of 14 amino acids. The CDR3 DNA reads TGTGCCAGCAGTCGCATAGCTAGCACAGATACGCAGTATTTT. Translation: CASSRIASTDTQYF. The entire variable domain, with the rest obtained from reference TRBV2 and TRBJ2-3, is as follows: EPEVTQTPSHQVTQMGQEVILRCVPISNHLYFYWYRQILGQKVEFLVSFYNNEISEKSEIFDDQFSVERPDGSNFTLKIRSTKLEDSAMYFCASSRIASTDTQYFGPGTRLTVL.

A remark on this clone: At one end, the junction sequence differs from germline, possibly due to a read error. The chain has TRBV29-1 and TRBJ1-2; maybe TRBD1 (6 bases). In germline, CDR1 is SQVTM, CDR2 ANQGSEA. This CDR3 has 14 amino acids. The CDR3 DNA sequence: TGCAGCGTGGAAGCGGACAGACCTAACTATGGCTACACCTTC. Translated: CSVEADRPNYGYTF.

In DNA form, the CDR3 reads TGTGCCAGCCCGAGTACCGGGACACTAAACTACGAGCAGTACTTC. Its translation is CASPSTGTLNYEQYF. The chain is built from TRBV28 and TRBJ2-7, with TRBD1 as a possible D gene (6 bases). Germline V gene data show CDR1 as MDHEN and CDR2 as SYDVKM. The CDR3 consists of 15 residues. Between the trimmed V and J ends, which lost 8 bases and 3 bases, there was a span of 20 bases.

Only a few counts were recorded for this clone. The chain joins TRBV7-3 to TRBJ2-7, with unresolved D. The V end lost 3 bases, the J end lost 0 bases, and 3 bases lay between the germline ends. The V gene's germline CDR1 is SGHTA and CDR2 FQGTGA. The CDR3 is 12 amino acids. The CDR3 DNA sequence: TGTGCCAGCAGCTTGAGCTCCTACGAGCAGTACTTC. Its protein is CASSLSSYEQYF.

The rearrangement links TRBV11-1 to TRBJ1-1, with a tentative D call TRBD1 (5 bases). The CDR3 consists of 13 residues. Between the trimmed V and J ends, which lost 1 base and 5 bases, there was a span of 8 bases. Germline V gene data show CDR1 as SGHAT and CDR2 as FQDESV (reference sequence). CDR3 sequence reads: CASSLETATEAFF. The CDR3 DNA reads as TGTGCCAGCAGCTTAGAGACAGCAACTGAAGCTTTCTTT.

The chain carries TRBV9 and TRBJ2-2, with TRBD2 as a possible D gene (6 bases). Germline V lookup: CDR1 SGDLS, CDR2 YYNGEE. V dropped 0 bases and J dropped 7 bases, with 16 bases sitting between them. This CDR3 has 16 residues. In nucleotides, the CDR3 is TGTGCCAGCAGCGTAGGCGGGAACCCCACCCACGGGGAGCTGTTTTTT. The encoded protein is CASSVGGNPTHGELFF.

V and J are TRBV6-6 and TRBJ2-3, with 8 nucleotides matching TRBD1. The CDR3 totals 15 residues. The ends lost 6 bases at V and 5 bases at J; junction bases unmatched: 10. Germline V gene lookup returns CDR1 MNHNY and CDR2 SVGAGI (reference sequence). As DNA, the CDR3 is TGTGCCAGCAGCAGAGACAGGGGAGATATAGATACGCAGTATTTT. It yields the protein CASSRDRGDIDTQYF.

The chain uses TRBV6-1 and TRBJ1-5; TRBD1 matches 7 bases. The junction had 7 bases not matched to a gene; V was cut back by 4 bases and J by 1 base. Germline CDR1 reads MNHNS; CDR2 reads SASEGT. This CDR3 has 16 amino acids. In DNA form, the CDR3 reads TGTGCCAGCAGTGGACAGGGAGGTTTGAGCAATCAGCCCCAGCATTTT. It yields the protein CASSGQGGLSNQPQHF.

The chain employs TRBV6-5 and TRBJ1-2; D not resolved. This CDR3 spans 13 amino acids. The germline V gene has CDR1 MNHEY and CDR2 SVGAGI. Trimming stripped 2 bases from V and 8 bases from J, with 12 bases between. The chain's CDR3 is CASSYEVGGGYTF. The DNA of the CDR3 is TGTGCCAGCAGTTACGAGGTGGGAGGGGGCTACACCTTC.

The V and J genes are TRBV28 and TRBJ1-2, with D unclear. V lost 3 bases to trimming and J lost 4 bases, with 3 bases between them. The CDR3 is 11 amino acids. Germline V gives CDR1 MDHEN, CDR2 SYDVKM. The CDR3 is CASSFGYGYTF. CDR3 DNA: TGTGCCAGCAGTTTCGGCTATGGCTACACCTTC.

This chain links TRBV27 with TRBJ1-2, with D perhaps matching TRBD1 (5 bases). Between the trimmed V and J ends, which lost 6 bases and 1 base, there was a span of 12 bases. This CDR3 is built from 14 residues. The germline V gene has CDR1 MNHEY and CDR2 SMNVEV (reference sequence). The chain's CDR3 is CASSSWTSNYGYTF. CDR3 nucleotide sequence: TGTGCCAGCAGCTCTTGGACAAGTAACTATGGCTACACCTTC.

The CDR3, as DNA: TGTGCCAGCAGCGTCTACTCTCGCACAGATACGCAGTATTTT. Translation gives CASSVYSRTDTQYF. The chain links TRBV2 to TRBJ2-3; D not certain. V was clipped by 6 bases and J by 1 base, with 11 bases between them. Germline V gives CDR1 SNHLY, CDR2 FYNNEI. The CDR3 consists of 14 residues.